The 24 T cell receptor beta chains below all came from one sample that was sequenced in a study of blood T cell repertoires in COVID-19. The method was immunoSEQ multiplex PCR; TCRdb's version includes in-frame clones alone and lacks a portion of them. This repertoire shows around 480,000 clones, approximately 90% found once; its top ten account for 0.7%. The sequenced sample consisted of PBMCs or T cells enriched from blood (not recorded which). Every receptor here comes from a woman between 18 and 29 years old who had recovered from COVID-19.

This clone has more than one count but fewer than ten. V usage is TRBV28 and J usage is TRBJ1-2, with D possibly TRBD1 on 6 matching bases. CDR1 is MDHEN and CDR2 is SYDVKM in the germline V gene. V dropped 5 bases and J dropped 8 bases, with 15 bases sitting between them. CDR3 size: 13 residues. DNA for the CDR3: TGTGCCAGCAGTCCAGAAACAGGGTACGGCTACACCTTC. Translated: CASSPETGYGYTF.

The V and J genes are TRBV15 and TRBJ1-5; 8 bases are shared with TRBD1. In germline, CDR1 is LNHNV, CDR2 YYDKDF (reference sequence). After removal of 3 bases from V and 6 bases from J, the junction contained 7 bases not matched to a gene. The CDR3 has 15 amino acids. The CDR3 spells CATSRGQANGQPQHF. DNA of the CDR3: TGTGCCACCAGCAGGGGACAGGCCAACGGTCAGCCCCAGCATTTT.

In regard to this clone: Different DNA sequences within this sample yield the same CDR3. The rearrangement joins TRBV7-9 to TRBJ1-1; D not certain. The CDR3 covers 13 residues. With 4 bases removed from V and 1 base from J, the gap between germline ends came to 7 bases. Germline CDR1 SEHNR, CDR2 FQNEAQ (reference sequence). The CDR3 loop reads CASSSTGNTEAFF. The CDR3 region has the DNA TGTGCCAGCAGCTCGACGGGGAACACTGAAGCTTTCTTT.

The V gene is TRBV2, the J gene TRBJ1-2, with TRBD1 identical over 12 bases. Germline trimming cut 6 bases from V and 8 bases from J; bases unmatched to any gene: 7. Germline assignment: CDR1 SNHLY and CDR2 FYNNEI. The CDR3 loop spans 14 amino acids. This CDR3 is CASRGTGGSEGYTF. Here the CDR3 DNA reads TGTGCCAGCAGAGGGACAGGGGGCTCTGAGGGCTACACCTTC.

The chain couples TRBV28 to TRBJ2-5, with TRBD2 matching 11 bases. V was pared by 8 bases and J by 2 bases, with 4 bases of the junction left unmatched. This CDR3 is 14 amino acids long. The germline V gene encodes CDR1 MDHEN and CDR2 SYDVKM. Written as DNA, the CDR3 is TGTGCCAGCTCGACTAGCGGGACTCAAGAGACCCAGTACTTC. It encodes CASSTSGTQETQYF.

V gene TRBV2 combines with J gene TRBJ1-2; D gene unclear. The CDR3 is 12 residues long. CDR1 is SNHLY, CDR2 FYNNEI, per germline. V lost 3 bases to trimming and J lost 4 bases, with 6 bases between them. CDR3 sequence (DNA): TGTGCCAGCAGTGACAGTATCTATGGCTACACCTTC. Translation gives CASSDSIYGYTF.

The J gene is TRBJ1-5, the V gene TRBV12-3 or TRBV12-4; D unresolved. The CDR3 is 13 residues long. With 3 bases removed from V and 3 bases from J, the gap between germline ends came to 6 bases. The DNA for the CDR3 is TGTGCCAGCAGTTTTGTGGCCAATCAGCCCCAGCATTTT. This codes for CASSFVANQPQHF.

The CDR3 DNA follows: TGTGCCAGCTCACCACAGAGGGGGAGAGAGGAAAAACTGTTTTTT. Amino acid sequence: CASSPQRGREEKLFF. The gene calls are TRBV18 and TRBJ1-4; maybe TRBD1 (6 bases). Trimming stripped 1 base from V and 8 bases from J, with 14 bases between. CDR3 size: 15 residues. CDR1 and CDR2 from the germline V gene are KGHSH and LQKENI.

The V call is TRBV5-6, the J call TRBJ1-2; 9 nucleotides line up with TRBD1. V lost 3 bases, J lost 7 bases, and 7 bases stayed unmatched. The germline V gene encodes CDR1 SGHDT and CDR2 YYEEEE. The CDR3 has 14 amino acids. DNA of the CDR3: TGTGCCAGCAGCTCTCGGACAGGGGACCTTGGCTACACCTTC. Translated: CASSSRTGDLGYTF.

To note about this clone: This sample includes further DNA sequences coding for the same CDR3. The J gene is TRBJ2-1, the V gene TRBV29-1, with TRBD1 matching over 7 bases. The CDR3 runs to 13 residues. Germline V gene lookup returns CDR1 SQVTM and CDR2 ANQGSEA. V gave up 4 bases and J gave up 6 bases; unmatched junction bases: 6. The CDR3 sequence is CSVGRQGPNEQFF. The CDR3 DNA is TGCAGCGTTGGGCGACAGGGCCCCAATGAGCAGTTCTTC.

V is TRBV5-8 and J is TRBJ2-1; 9 positions agree with TRBD2. The CDR3 has 14 amino acids. Germline V gene data show CDR1 as SGHTS and CDR2 as YDEGEE. With V trimmed by 5 bases and J by 7 bases, 7 bases remained unmatched. As DNA, the CDR3 is TGTGCCAGCAGATATCAAGCGGGGGGTAATGAGCAGTTCTTC. As protein: CASRYQAGGNEQFF.

This sequence joins TRBV4-1 and TRBJ1-2; possibly TRBD1 for D (5 bases). This CDR3 has 17 amino acids. Germline V gene lookup returns CDR1 MGHRA and CDR2 YSYEKL. With 3 bases removed from V and 4 bases from J, the gap between germline ends came to 21 bases. The chain's CDR3 is CASSQGRWDRGIYGYTF. The CDR3 bases are TGCGCCAGCAGCCAGGGAAGATGGGACCGGGGGATCTATGGCTACACCTTC.

A single count supports this clone. CDR3 amino acids: CASSRGGWGSPLHF. CDR3 sequence (DNA): TGTGCCAGCAGTCGTGGGGGCTGGGGTTCACCCCTCCACTTT. This chain connects TRBV6-5 to TRBJ1-6; perhaps TRBD1 as D (6 bases). The V end was cut by 5 bases, the J end by 9 bases, with 14 bases between. The CDR3 has 14 amino acids. Germline loops: CDR1 MNHEY, CDR2 SVGAGI.

This clone was detected a few times. V usage is TRBV3-1 (or the pseudogene TRBV3-2) and J usage is TRBJ1-2, with a weak D call TRBD1 (5 bases). With 4 bases removed from V and 8 bases from J, the gap between germline ends came to 20 bases. CDR1 is LGHDT, CDR2 YNNKEL, per germline (reference sequence). This CDR3 spans 15 amino acids. The CDR3 is CASSPNAGQGGGYTF. DNA for the CDR3: TGTGCCAGCAGCCCCAATGCGGGGCAGGGTGGGGGCTACACCTTC.

V and J are TRBV6-5 and TRBJ1-1; possibly TRBD1 for D (6 bases). CDR1 is MNHEY and CDR2 is SVGAGI in the germline V gene. The V gene lost 6 bases and the J gene lost 3 bases, with 14 bases spanning the gap. The CDR3 consists of 14 residues. The chain's CDR3 is CASSPADRHTEAFF. The CDR3 coding sequence is TGTGCCAGCAGCCCGGCGGACAGACACACTGAAGCTTTCTTT.

This clone was detected only once. Here the CDR3 DNA reads TGTGCCAGCAGCGTAGCGGGGGCCCCTGATACGCAGTATTTT. Translated: CASSVAGAPDTQYF. The rearrangement links TRBV2 to TRBJ2-3; the match to TRBD2 covers 9 bases. With 6 bases clipped from V and 6 bases from J, the junction kept 7 bases outside the gene matches. The CDR3 runs to 14 residues. Germline-derived CDR1 and CDR2 are SNHLY and FYNNEI.

J is TRBJ1-6 and V is TRBV7-9; the D gene is possibly TRBD1 (5 bases). Germline V gives CDR1 SEHNR, CDR2 FQNEAQ (reference sequence). Trimming shortened V by 2 bases and J by 9 bases, and 8 bases separated the two germline ends. The CDR3 is made up of 13 amino acids. CDR3 DNA: TGTGCCAGCAGCTTACAGGGCAGTTCACCCCTCCACTTT. This encodes CASSLQGSSPLHF.

This chain uses TRBV4-1 with TRBJ2-1; possible D gene TRBD1, 6 bases. CDR1 and CDR2 from the germline V gene are MGHRA and YSYEKL. The V and J ends lost 1 base and 5 bases respectively, with 12 bases between them. The CDR3 totals 15 residues. The CDR3 DNA sequence: TGCGCCAGCAGCCAAGGGGCAGGGGTAAACAATGAGCAGTTCTTC. It codes for CASSQGAGVNNEQFF.

The chain links TRBV7-2 to TRBJ1-6; D may be TRBD1 (5 bases). This CDR3 comprises 14 residues. Germline V gene sequence: CDR1 SGHTA, CDR2 FQGNSA. V was pared by 3 bases and J by 9 bases, with 12 bases between. CDR3 sequence (DNA): TGTGCCAGCAGCTTCCAGGGTGAAGGTTCACCCCTCCACTTT. This sequence encodes CASSFQGEGSPLHF. The whole variable domain, filled in from reference TRBV7-2 and TRBJ1-6, reads GAGVSQSPSNKVTEKGKDVELRCDPISGHTALYWYRQSLGQGLEFLIYFQGNSAPDKSGLPSDRFSAERTGGSVSTLTIQRTQQEDSAVYLCASSFQGEGSPLHFGNGTRLTVT.

The V gene is TRBV10-2, the J gene TRBJ1-5; D is uncertain. The CDR3 contains 15 residues. V shed 7 bases and J shed 0 bases, with 13 bases lying between them. From germline, CDR1 is WSHSY and CDR2 SAAADI. The CDR3 here is CASTDRTDSNQPQHF. In nucleotides, the CDR3 is TGCGCCAGCACCGACCGAACAGATAGCAATCAGCCCCAGCATTTT.

This rearrangement joins TRBV2 to TRBJ1-6; 7 bases line up with TRBD1. The CDR3 contains 18 residues. Looked up from germline, CDR1 is SNHLY and CDR2 is FYNNEI. J was trimmed by 6 bases and V by 3 bases; bases with no gene match: 14. The CDR3 DNA reads TGTGCCAGCAGTGATTGGGACAGCCGGCTGGGGATTAATTCACCCCTCCACTTT. Its translation: CASSDWDSRLGINSPLHF.

V gene TRBV7-2 combines with J gene TRBJ1-2; 8 nucleotides agree with TRBD1. Germline V lookup: CDR1 SGHTA, CDR2 FQGNSA. V was clipped by 3 bases and J by 8 bases; unmatched bases: 11. This CDR3 comprises 15 residues. Written as DNA, the CDR3 is TGTGCCAGCAGCTTCGACCTCCGGGACAGGAACGGCTACACCTTC. Protein: CASSFDLRDRNGYTF.

The chain uses TRBV30 and TRBJ2-7, with 9 bases that match TRBD1. J lost 5 bases, V lost 1 base, and 6 bases had no gene match. The CDR3 length is 14 residues. From germline, CDR1 is GTSNPN and CDR2 SVGIG (reference sequence). The DNA of the CDR3 is TGTGCCTGGAGTGCCGGGACAGGGTTCGACGAGCAGTACTTC. Translated, it gives CAWSAGTGFDEQYF.

CDR3 sequence: CASSLESRDYQETQYF. CDR3 DNA sequence: TGCGCCAGCAGCTTGGAGTCTAGGGACTACCAAGAGACCCAGTACTTC. V usage is TRBV5-1 and J usage is TRBJ2-5, with a tentative D call TRBD2 (6 bases). CDR1 SGHRS and CDR2 YFSETQ come from the germline V gene. With 0 bases removed from V and 0 bases from J, the gap between germline ends came to 12 bases. The CDR3 length is 16 residues.